Below, 2 T cell receptor beta chains from the same sample are listed, as sequenced in a study of OX40 agonist ivuxolimab in advanced cancers. TCRdb's table, derived via immunoSEQ multiplex PCR, lists solely in-frame clones and lacks some. The sample holds more than 45,000 clones; around 84% are singletons and the top ten take 4.6%. The sequencing here drew on CD4+ or CD8+ T cells sorted from blood, taken in a trial of the OX40 agonist ivuxolimab. These receptors all come from an adult with an advanced solid tumor such as melanoma, head and neck, liver or kidney cancer.

This clone has a single count. V and J are TRBV14 and TRBJ2-7; the match to TRBD1 covers 9 bases. Germline values: CDR1 SGHDN, CDR2 FVKESK. Trimming removed 1 base from V and 6 bases from J; junction bases left unmatched: 4. The CDR3 loop spans 14 amino acids. CDR3 region: CASSQVQGAGEQYF. As DNA, the CDR3 is TGTGCCAGCAGCCAAGTACAGGGGGCGGGCGAGCAGTACTTC.

The chain has TRBV2 and TRBJ2-3, with TRBD1 matching 7 bases. Per germline, CDR1 SNHLY and CDR2 FYNNEI. This CDR3 region has 14 residues. V lost 8 bases and J lost 3; bases outside the gene matches: 8. This chain's CDR3 is CASQRGPGTDTQYF. CDR3 bases: TGTGCCAGCCAAAGGGGGCCGGGAACAGATACGCAGTATTTT.